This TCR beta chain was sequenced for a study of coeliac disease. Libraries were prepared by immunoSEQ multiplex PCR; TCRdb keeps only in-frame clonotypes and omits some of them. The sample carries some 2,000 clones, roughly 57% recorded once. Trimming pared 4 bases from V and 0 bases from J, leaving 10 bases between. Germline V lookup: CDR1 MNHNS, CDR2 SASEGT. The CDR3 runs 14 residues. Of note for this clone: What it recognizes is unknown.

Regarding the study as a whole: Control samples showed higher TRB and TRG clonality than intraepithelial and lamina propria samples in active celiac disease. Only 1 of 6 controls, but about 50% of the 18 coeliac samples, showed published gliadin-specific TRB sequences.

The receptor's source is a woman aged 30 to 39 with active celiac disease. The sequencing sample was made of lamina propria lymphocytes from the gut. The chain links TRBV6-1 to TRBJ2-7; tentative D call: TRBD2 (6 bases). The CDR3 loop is CASSAGTFSYEQYF. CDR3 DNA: TGTGCCAGCAGTGCCGGGACTTTCTCCTACGAGCAGTACTTC.